This T cell receptor beta chain was captured in a study of shared clonotypes between healthy human individuals. Authors' methods: ImmunoSEQ sequences covered only the junction and lacked quality scores; filtering therefore differed. Assay used: immunoSEQ multiplex PCR; TCRdb lists only in-frame clones, some missing. Clonal size and the V and J genes are those of that table, whereas D and trimming came from the DNA. The repertoire holds about 2,500,000 clones, with around nine tenths as singletons. The sample taken for sequencing was naive CD4+ T cells sorted from blood. Subset: CD45RA+ positively selected. This clonotype was obtained from a man between 18 and 35 years old in good health.

The CDR3 sequence is CASSFPNRGPTDTQYF. The DNA of the CDR3 is TGTGCCAGCAGCTTCCCAAATCGGGGTCCCACAGATACGCAGTATTTT. V usage is TRBV5-6 and J usage is TRBJ2-3, with D perhaps matching TRBD2 (5 bases). Germline V gives CDR1 SGHDT, CDR2 YYEEEE. There are 16 residues in the CDR3. V was cut by 2 bases and J by 2 bases, with 15 bases left in between.